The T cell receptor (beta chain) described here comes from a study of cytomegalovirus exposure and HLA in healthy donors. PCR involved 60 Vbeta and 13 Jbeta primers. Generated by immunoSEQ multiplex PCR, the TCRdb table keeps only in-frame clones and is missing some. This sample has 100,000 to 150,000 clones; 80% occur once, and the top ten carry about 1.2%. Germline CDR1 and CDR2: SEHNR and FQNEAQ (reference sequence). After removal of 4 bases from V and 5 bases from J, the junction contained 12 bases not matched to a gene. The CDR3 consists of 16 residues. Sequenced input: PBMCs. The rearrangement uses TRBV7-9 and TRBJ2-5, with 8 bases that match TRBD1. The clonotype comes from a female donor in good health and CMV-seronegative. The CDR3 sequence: CASSSVQGQGEETQYF. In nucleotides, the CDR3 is TGTGCCAGCAGCTCTGTCCAAGGACAGGGAGAGGAGACCCAGTACTTC.